The rows below give T cell receptor beta chains drawn from one sample of a study of T-cell reconstitution after alpha-beta-depleted transplantation in children. TCRdb recomputed calls from the PCR reads with MiXCR, one row per CDR3 protein. Of about 640,000 distinct CDR3 sequences in the sample, roughly 15% were seen once. Here the sequenced sample was PBMCs from the stem cell graft donor, taken from the stem cell graft. These receptors all come from a human donor who donated a stem cell graft to a child with acute myeloid leukemia. CDR3s include the opening cysteine and the closing phenylalanine or tryptophan. Fields, in order: V gene, D gene, clone size, J gene, CDR3 DNA, CDR3 protein. D genes are given only for firm matches. Rows give clone size only sometimes, using once, few, many, or a class for an expanded clone.

V gene: TRBV29-1
D gene: NA
clone size: many
J gene: TRBJ2-1
CDR3 DNA: TGCAGCGTTGAATTCCCAGGGCTCAATGAGCAGTTCTTC
CDR3 protein: CSVEFPGLNEQFF

V gene: TRBV20-1
D gene: TRBD1
clone size: few
J gene: TRBJ1-2
CDR3 DNA: TGCAGTGCTAGAGTAAGGGACAGGGGAACATCTAACTATGGCTACACCTTC
CDR3 protein: CSARVRDRGTSNYGYTF

V gene: TRBV20-1
D gene: TRBD1
clone size: NA
J gene: TRBJ1-2
CDR3 DNA: TGCAGTGCTAGAGGGACAGGGGGCGATGGGAATTATGGCTACACCTTC
CDR3 protein: CSARGTGGDGNYGYTF

V gene: TRBV20-1
D gene: NA
clone size: NA
J gene: TRBJ1-5
CDR3 DNA: TGCTGTGCTCTATATGGGGACCGGTGGGATGATCAGCCCCAGCATTTT
CDR3 protein: CCALYGDRWDDQPQHF

V gene: TRBV7-2
D gene: TRBD1
clone size: few
J gene: TRBJ2-7
CDR3 DNA: TGTGCCAGCAGCTTAGGGACAGGAACCATCGAGCAGTACTTC
CDR3 protein: CASSLGTGTIEQYF

V gene: TRBV20-1
D gene: NA
clone size: many
J gene: TRBJ1-2
CDR3 DNA: TGCAGTGCTACGACAGCTAACTATGGCTACACCTTC
CDR3 protein: CSATTANYGYTF

V gene: TRBV7-3
D gene: NA
clone size: NA
J gene: TRBJ2-1
CDR3 DNA: TGTGCCAGCAGCCCCGGACAGACAGGCAATGAGCAGTTCTTC
CDR3 protein: CASSPGQTGNEQFF

V gene: TRBV7-2
D gene: TRBD2
clone size: NA
J gene: TRBJ2-1
CDR3 DNA: TGTGCCAGCAGCTCGTTAGCGGGGGAGTCCTACAATGAGCAGTTCTTC
CDR3 protein: CASSSLAGESYNEQFF

V gene: TRBV20-1
D gene: TRBD2
clone size: few
J gene: TRBJ2-2
CDR3 DNA: TGCAGTGCGCGATCACTAGCGGGGGGCCCCGGGGAGCTGTTTTTT
CDR3 protein: CSARSLAGGPGELFF

V gene: TRBV7-9
D gene: NA
clone size: few
J gene: TRBJ2-2
CDR3 DNA: TGTGCCAGCAGGGTTCCGGTGGCCGGGGAGCTGTTTTTT
CDR3 protein: CASRVPVAGELFF

V gene: TRBV7-9
D gene: NA
clone size: few
J gene: TRBJ2-1
CDR3 DNA: TGTGCCAGCAGCCAAATTCCGGCAGAGCAGTTCTTC
CDR3 protein: CASSQIPAEQFF

V gene: TRBV20-1
D gene: TRBD2
clone size: NA
J gene: TRBJ2-1
CDR3 DNA: TGCAGTGCTAGCGGACTAGCGGGCAGCAATGGGCAGTTCTTC
CDR3 protein: CSASGLAGSNGQFF

V gene: TRBV5-1
D gene: TRBD1
clone size: many
J gene: TRBJ2-5
CDR3 DNA: TGCGCCAGCAGCCGGGACAGGGGGCGGCAAGAGACCCAGTACTTC
CDR3 protein: CASSRDRGRQETQYF

V gene: TRBV12-3/TRBV12-4
D gene: NA
clone size: many
J gene: TRBJ2-1
CDR3 DNA: TGTGCCACAGGGCCGGAGGGGACGATCTACAATGAGCAGTTCTTC
CDR3 protein: CATGPEGTIYNEQFF

V gene: TRBV20-1
D gene: TRBD2
clone size: many
J gene: TRBJ2-1
CDR3 DNA: TGCAGTGCTAGAGAAGCGGGGGATGGCAATGAGCAGTTCTTC
CDR3 protein: CSAREAGDGNEQFF